The next 27 T cell receptor beta chains were all read from a single sample in a study of blood T cell repertoires in COVID-19. TCRdb's copy holds only in-frame clones and misses some; the assay was immunoSEQ multiplex PCR. The data contain approximately 250,000 clones, 85% of them seen just once; the ten biggest clones take up 5.5% to 7.5%. Sequencing was performed on peripheral blood. The receptor set was obtained from a woman aged 60 to 75 with active or convalescent COVID-19.

Only one count was recorded for this clone. The CDR3 reads CASSGARGETQYF. CDR3 in DNA: TGCGCCAGCAGTGGCGCCAGGGGAGAGACCCAGTACTTC. This chain uses TRBV5-1 with TRBJ2-5, with TRBD1 as a possible D gene (6 bases). The CDR3 length is 13 residues. Per the germline V gene, CDR1 is SGHRS and CDR2 is YFSETQ. V was shortened by 5 bases and J by 4 bases, with 12 bases between the two germline ends.

The V and J genes are TRBV28 and TRBJ2-7; D gene ambiguous. CDR1 is MDHEN, CDR2 SYDVKM, per germline. The CDR3 sequence is 13 residues long. V was pared by 3 bases and J by 3 bases, with 9 bases between. The CDR3 loop is CASSLGRSYEQYV. DNA for the CDR3: TGTGCCAGCAGTTTGGGCAGAAGCTACGAGCAGTACGTC.

This chain connects TRBV5-4 to TRBJ2-5, with 7 bases matching TRBD2. Germline-derived CDR1 and CDR2 are SGHNT and YYREEE (reference sequence). The CDR3 totals 14 residues. Trimming cost V 0 bases and J 5 bases; bases outside gene matches: 4. DNA of the CDR3: TGTGCCAGCAGCTTGGATTTGGGGGGGGAGACCCAGTACTTC. Amino acid sequence: CASSLDLGGETQYF.

The V gene is TRBV11-3, the J gene TRBJ2-7; 7 positions match TRBD1. There are 18 residues in the CDR3. Unmatched junction bases numbered 18, after V lost 0 bases and J lost 7 bases. Germline V gene lookup returns CDR1 SGHNT and CDR2 YENEEA. The CDR3 loop is CASSLEYRGRGFLREQYF. CDR3 nucleotide sequence: TGTGCCAGCAGCTTAGAGTACCGAGGCAGGGGGTTTTTGCGTGAGCAGTACTTC.

The chain has TRBV5-4 and TRBJ1-1, with D possibly matching TRBD1 (5 bases). This CDR3 spans 14 amino acids. V lost 5 bases and J 3 bases, leaving 14 bases between the germline ends. Germline V lookup: CDR1 SGHNT, CDR2 YYREEE (reference sequence). CDR3 amino acids: CASRWVGGDTEAFF. The CDR3 nucleotides are TGTGCCAGCAGATGGGTGGGGGGGGACACTGAAGCTTTCTTT.

CDR3: CASSLANSNQETQYF. The CDR3 bases are TGCGCCAGCAGCTTGGCCAACAGTAATCAAGAGACCCAGTACTTC. V usage is TRBV5-1 and J usage is TRBJ2-5; D gene unclear. Trimming pared 0 bases from V and 2 bases from J, leaving 11 bases between. Germline V gene sequence: CDR1 SGHRS, CDR2 YFSETQ. CDR3 length: 15 residues.

J is TRBJ1-5 and V is TRBV19; D uncertain. Germline V gene lookup returns CDR1 LNHDA and CDR2 SQIVND (reference sequence). V lost 8 bases to trimming and J lost 2 bases, with 10 bases between them. The CDR3 length is 13 residues. CDR3 amino acids: CASQSVRNQPQHF. CDR3 DNA: TGTGCCAGTCAGAGCGTACGCAATCAGCCCCAGCATTTT.

The rearrangement links TRBV18 to TRBJ2-7; D possibly corresponds to TRBD1 (6 bases). The CDR3 spans 14 residues. Germline V lookup: CDR1 KGHSH, CDR2 LQKENI. Trimming removed 3 bases at V and 2 bases at J, with 11 bases between. CDR3 residues: CASSPGTTTYEQYF. The CDR3 coding sequence is TGTGCCAGCTCACCCGGGACAACCACCTACGAGCAGTACTTC.

This clone was recorded at least ten times. The chain employs TRBV5-1 and TRBJ2-1, with 9 bases that match TRBD2. Trimming removed 1 base from V and 4 bases from J; junction bases left unmatched: 6. Germline loops: CDR1 SGHRS, CDR2 YFSETQ. The CDR3 runs 16 residues. CDR3 nucleotides: TGCGCCAGCAGCTTGAGGCTAGCGGGATCATACAATGAGCAGTTCTTC. This codes for CASSLRLAGSYNEQFF.

This chain links TRBV6-5 with TRBJ2-1; TRBD2 matches 10 bases. Germline values: CDR1 MNHEY, CDR2 SVGAGI. The V and J ends lost 6 bases and 16 bases, in that order; junction bases with no gene match: 9. The CDR3 length is 12 residues. The CDR3 loop is CASRTSGGASFF. For the CDR3, the DNA is TGTGCCAGCAGGACCAGCGGGGGGGCTTCTTTCTTC.

This rearrangement joins TRBV5-6 to TRBJ2-3; a weak D match, TRBD2 (7 bases). Looked up from germline, CDR1 is SGHDT and CDR2 is YYEEEE. Trimming took off 4 bases at V and 1 base at J, with 13 bases between the two ends. This CDR3 has 15 residues. CDR3 in DNA: TGTGCCAGCAGCCAACCCGGGGGGCGCACAGATACGCAGTATTTT. Translating gives CASSQPGGRTDTQYF.

This chain links TRBV19 with TRBJ1-6, with TRBD1 identical over 7 bases. V trimming: 5 bases; J trimming: 0 bases; junction bases outside the gene matches: 7. Germline CDR1 and CDR2: LNHDA and SQIVND (reference sequence). The CDR3 extends over 17 amino acids. The CDR3 is CASSLGTASSYNSPLHF. The CDR3 nucleotides are TGTGCCAGTAGTTTGGGGACAGCGAGCTCCTATAATTCACCCCTCCACTTT. Full variable domain (remainder filled in from reference TRBV19 and TRBJ1-6): DGGITQSPKYLFRKEGQNVTLSCEQNLNHDAMYWYRQDPGQGLRLIYYSQIVNDFQKGDIAEGYSVSREKKESFPLTVTSAQKNPTAFYLCASSLGTASSYNSPLHFGNGTRLTVT.

V and J are TRBV3-1 (or the pseudogene TRBV3-2) and TRBJ2-2; 7 nucleotides match TRBD1. The CDR3 length is 14 residues. Per the germline V gene, CDR1 is LGHDT and CDR2 is YNNKEL (reference sequence). V shed 6 bases, J shed 3 bases, and the junction held 4 bases outside the gene matches. In DNA, the CDR3 is TGTGCCAGCAGGCCCGGGACAGACACCGGGGAGCTGTTTTTT. Encoded protein: CASRPGTDTGELFF.

This clone was seen only a few times. The rearrangement uses TRBV2 and TRBJ2-7; 9 bases match TRBD2. The CDR3 has 14 residues. In germline, CDR1 is SNHLY, CDR2 FYNNEI. V shed 5 bases and J 7 bases; nucleotides not matched to a gene: 9. CDR3 nucleotides: TGTGCCAGCAGTAGGGCTAGCGGGGTCGGTGAGCAGTACGTC. Translating gives CASSRASGVGEQYV.

The V and J genes are TRBV10-3 and TRBJ1-5, with D possibly matching TRBD1 (5 bases). Germline CDR1 is ENHRY and CDR2 is SYGVKD. With 0 bases removed from V and 6 bases from J, the gap between germline ends came to 12 bases. The CDR3 extends over 15 amino acids. The CDR3 protein is CAISESRGQGQPQHF. As DNA, the CDR3 is TGTGCCATCAGTGAGTCCAGAGGACAAGGTCAGCCCCAGCATTTT.

The chain has TRBV5-1 and TRBJ2-5; no clear D gene. Germline CDR1 reads SGHRS; CDR2 reads YFSETQ. There are 14 residues in the CDR3. V was clipped by 4 bases and J by 4 bases, with 14 bases between them. CDR3 loop: CASSRGWVGETQYF. The CDR3 nucleotides are TGCGCCAGCAGCCGCGGATGGGTGGGAGAGACCCAGTACTTC.

The rearrangement uses TRBV4-1 and TRBJ2-7, with 7 positions matching TRBD1. Germline-derived CDR1 and CDR2 are MGHRA and YSYEKL. This CDR3 contains 18 residues. The trim removed 6 bases at V and 5 bases at J, leaving 22 bases unmatched. The DNA for the CDR3 is TGCGCCAGCAGTCACACCCTCTCGACAGGGACGGCTTTCGACGAGCAGTACTTC. Protein sequence: CASSHTLSTGTAFDEQYF.

This clone appeared once. This rearrangement joins TRBV5-6 to TRBJ2-7; unclear D gene. The CDR3 sequence is 12 residues long. The germline CDR1 and CDR2 sequences are SGHDT and YYEEEE. V was cut by 0 bases and J by 4 bases, with 5 bases left in between. The CDR3: CASSLGLYEQYV. CDR3 nucleotide sequence: TGTGCCAGCAGCTTGGGCCTATACGAGCAGTACGTC.

V is TRBV4-1 and J is TRBJ2-2, with D unresolved. Germline CDR1 reads MGHRA; CDR2 reads YSYEKL. The CDR3 contains 15 residues. Trimming cost V 4 bases and J 4 bases, with 13 bases left between them. The CDR3 loop reads CASSPSGIVTGELFF. The CDR3 DNA follows: TGCGCCAGCAGCCCCTCGGGTATCGTCACCGGGGAGCTGTTTTTT.

CDR3 in amino acids: CATSWGQGSVDEQFF. CDR3 DNA sequence: TGTGCCACCAGCTGGGGACAGGGGTCGGTGGATGAGCAGTTCTTC. This chain joins TRBV15 and TRBJ2-1; TRBD1 matches 10 bases. The V segment lost 5 bases and the J segment 8 bases; nucleotides outside the gene matches: 9. The CDR3 consists of 15 residues. Germline CDR1 is LNHNV and CDR2 is YYDKDF (reference sequence).

The chain combines TRBV19 with TRBJ2-1; TRBD1 matches at 11 bases. Trimming cost V 5 bases and J 6 bases; bases outside gene matches: 9. Looked up from germline, CDR1 is LNHDA and CDR2 is SQIVND (reference sequence). The CDR3 loop spans 16 amino acids. CDR3 nucleotides: TGTGCCAGTAGTGCCATCGCCGGGACAGGGGGCAATGAGCAGTTCTTC. It translates to CASSAIAGTGGNEQFF.

CDR3 amino acids: CASSQDRLAVQETQYF. The CDR3 coding sequence is TGTGCCAGCAGCCAAGATAGACTAGCGGTCCAAGAGACCCAGTACTTC. This chain links TRBV3-1 (or the pseudogene TRBV3-2) with TRBJ2-5; TRBD2 matches 9 bases. The CDR3 length is 16 residues. V trimming: 0 bases; J trimming: 1 base; junction bases outside the gene matches: 3. Germline-derived CDR1 and CDR2 are LGHDT and YNNKEL (reference sequence).

V and J are TRBV14 and TRBJ2-3, with a tentative D call TRBD2 (6 bases). This CDR3 is 17 amino acids long. V shed 0 bases and J shed 5 bases, with 18 bases lying between them. Per germline, CDR1 SGHDN and CDR2 FVKESK. DNA of the CDR3: TGTGCCAGCAGCCAAGATAGGTCGGGAGATTTGAGAGATACGCAGTATTTT. Translating gives CASSQDRSGDLRDTQYF.

This clone showed up just a few times. The chain joins TRBV27 to TRBJ2-5; 14 nucleotides match TRBD2. This CDR3 has 15 residues. Germline V gene sequence: CDR1 MNHEY, CDR2 SMNVEV (reference sequence). With V trimmed by 7 bases and J by 5 bases, 6 bases remained unmatched. CDR3 region: CASTRLAGGRETQYF. The CDR3, as DNA: TGTGCCAGCACGAGACTAGCGGGAGGGCGGGAGACCCAGTACTTC.

J is TRBJ2-5 and V is TRBV15, with TRBD1 as a possible D gene (5 bases). CDR1 LNHNV and CDR2 YYDKDF come from the germline V gene (reference sequence). CDR3 length equals 17 residues. Trimming took off 0 bases at V and 4 bases at J, with 18 bases between the two ends. CDR3: CATSREGWTWQGETQYF. The CDR3 DNA reads TGTGCCACCAGCAGAGAGGGGTGGACCTGGCAGGGAGAGACCCAGTACTTC.

The chain uses TRBV11-2 and TRBJ1-2; D perhaps matches TRBD1 (6 bases). V was cut by 0 bases and J by 5 bases, with 7 bases left in between. CDR3 size: 13 residues. Germline assignment: CDR1 SGHAT and CDR2 FQNNGV. The CDR3 DNA reads as TGTGCCAGCAGCTTAGATACAGGGTATGGCTACACCTTC. Translation gives CASSLDTGYGYTF.

Worth noting for this clone: The same CDR3 also results from other DNA sequences found in this sample. The chain uses TRBV5-1 and TRBJ2-2; the D gene is possibly TRBD1 (5 bases). The CDR3 is made up of 13 amino acids. The germline V gene encodes CDR1 SGHRS and CDR2 YFSETQ. Trimming took 2 bases from V and 4 from J, leaving 6 bases between them. CDR3 loop: CASSLDSTGELFF. CDR3 bases: TGCGCCAGCAGCTTAGACAGCACCGGGGAGCTGTTTTTT. Combining the CDR3 with reference TRBV5-1 and TRBJ2-2 gives the whole variable domain KAGVTQTPRYLIKTRGQQVTLSCSPISGHRSVSWYQQTPGQGLQFLFEYFSETQRNKGNFPGRFSGRQFSNSRSEMNVSTLELGDSALYLCASSLDSTGELFFGEGSRLTVL.